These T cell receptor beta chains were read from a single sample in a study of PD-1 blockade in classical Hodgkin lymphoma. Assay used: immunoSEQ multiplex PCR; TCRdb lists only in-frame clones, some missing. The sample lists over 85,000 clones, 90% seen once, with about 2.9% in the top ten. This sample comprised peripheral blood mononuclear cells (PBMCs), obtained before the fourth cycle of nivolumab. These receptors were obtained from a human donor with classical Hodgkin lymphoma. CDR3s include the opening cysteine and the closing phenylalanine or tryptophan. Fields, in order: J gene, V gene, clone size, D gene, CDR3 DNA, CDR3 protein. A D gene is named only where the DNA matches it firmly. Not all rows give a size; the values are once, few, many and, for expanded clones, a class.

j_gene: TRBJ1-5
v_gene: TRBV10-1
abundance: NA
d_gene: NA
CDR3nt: TGCGCCAGGAGGGCAGATAGCAATCAGCCCCAGCATTTT
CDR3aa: CARRADSNQPQHF

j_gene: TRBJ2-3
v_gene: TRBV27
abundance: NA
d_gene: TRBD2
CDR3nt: TGTGCCAGCAGTCCCTCGGGACTAGCGGGGCGCACAGATACGCAGTATTTT
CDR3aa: CASSPSGLAGRTDTQYF

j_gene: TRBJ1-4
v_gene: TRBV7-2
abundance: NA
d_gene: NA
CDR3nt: TGTGCCAGCAGAGTCGGGACGGCAACTAATGAAAAACTGTTTTTT
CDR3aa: CASRVGTATNEKLFF

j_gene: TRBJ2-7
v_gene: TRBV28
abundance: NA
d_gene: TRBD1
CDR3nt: TGTGCCAGCAGTTTGGGTGGACAGGGTTCCGAGCAGTACTTC
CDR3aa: CASSLGGQGSEQYF

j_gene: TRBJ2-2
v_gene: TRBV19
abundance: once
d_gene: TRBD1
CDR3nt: TGTGCCAGCCCCCCCCCGGGACAGGGGGTTTCTGACACCGGGGAGCTGTTTTTT
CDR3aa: CASPPPGQGVSDTGELFF

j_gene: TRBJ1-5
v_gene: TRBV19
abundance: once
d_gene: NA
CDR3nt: TGTGCCAGTAGTATTATGCCCTCCGCAGGGGACTACCAGCCCCAGCATTTT
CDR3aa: CASSIMPSAGDYQPQHF

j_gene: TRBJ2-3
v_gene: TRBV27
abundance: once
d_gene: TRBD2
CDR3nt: TGTGCCAGCAGTTTATGGAGCGGGGGGGGCACAGATACGCAGTATTTT
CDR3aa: CASSLWSGGGTDTQYF

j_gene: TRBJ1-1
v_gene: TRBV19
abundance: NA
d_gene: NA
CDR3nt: TGTGCCAGTACCCCCCTGCTTGGGTCGGGAACTGAAGCTTTCTTT
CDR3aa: CASTPLLGSGTEAFF

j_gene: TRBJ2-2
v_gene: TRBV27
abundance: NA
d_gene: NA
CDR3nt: TGTGCCAGCAGTTGGGGGACGAACACCGGGGAGCTGTTTTTT
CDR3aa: CASSWGTNTGELFF

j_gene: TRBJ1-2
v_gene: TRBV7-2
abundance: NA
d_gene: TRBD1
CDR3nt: TGTGCCAGCAGCGGACGGACAGGGTTGTTGAGGGGCTACACCTTC
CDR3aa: CASSGRTGLLRGYTF